This TCR beta chain was documented in a study of T cell responses to AZD1222 COVID-19 vaccine. Profiled with immunoSEQ multiplex PCR; TCRdb holds only in-frame clones, not every one. The sample has roughly 190,000 clones, roughly 92% seen once; the top ten hold roughly 1.4%. The study, taken as a whole, reports: Mapped onto spike, vaccine-associated CD4 TCRs spanned it and were dominant at 160-218 and 743-854. Following two doses of AZD1222, Spike-specific TCR breadth and depth rose. Clonal diversity was possibly underestimated, and the donors were mostly white British, with more females.

In the case of this clone: Its cognate antigen is unknown.

The clonotype was recovered from an adult in good health. The sequencing used peripheral blood, collected on day 0 of AZD1222 vaccination.

The CDR3 region is CASSQIRTGRYGYTF. Written as DNA, the CDR3 is TGCGCCAGCAGCCAGATTAGGACAGGGCGGTATGGCTACACCTTC. The genes are TRBV4-1 and TRBJ1-2; 8 bases align to TRBD1. V shed 3 bases and J 5 bases; nucleotides not matched to a gene: 8. This CDR3 contains 15 residues. Germline lookup yields CDR1 MGHRA and CDR2 YSYEKL.